This TCR beta chain was recorded in a study of neurological immune-mediated disorders. Study-level results: TCR clonal expansion peaked in HTLV-1-associated myelopathy patients and was lowest in multiple sclerosis patients.

This clonotype was found many times. Its antigen is not identified. CDR1 is SGDLS, CDR2 YYNGEE, per germline. The CDR3 runs 14 residues. Deletions cut 3 bases from V and 0 bases from J, with 4 bases between. Time point reported: longitudinal time-point 2. From the 5' RACE reads, TCRdb called clonotypes with MiXCR, one entry per CDR3 protein. The sample has approximately 80,000 distinct CDR3 sequences; about 5% are singletons. The clonotype originates from a woman aged 55-75 years with multiple sclerosis. Sequenced input: PBMCs. This chain uses TRBV9 with TRBJ2-6; D unclear. The CDR3 coding sequence is TGTGCCAGCAGCGCCAACTCTGGGGCCAACGTCCTGACTTTC. Encoded protein: CASSANSGANVLTF.